This entry lists 22 T cell receptor beta chains sequenced from one sample in a study of cytomegalovirus exposure and HLA in healthy donors. 13 Jbeta primers and 60 Vbeta primers were used for the PCR. Some clones are missing from TCRdb's copy, which holds only in-frame ones; the method was immunoSEQ multiplex PCR. The repertoire includes fewer than 100,000 clones, over 60% of them detected once, and 16% sits in the top ten. The sample was PBMCs. The receptors derive from a man between 60 and 75 years old in good health and CMV-seropositive.

This clone is a singleton in its sample. This chain connects TRBV10-3 to TRBJ2-7, with 7 bases aligning to TRBD1. The V gene's germline CDR1 is ENHRY and CDR2 SYGVKD. The CDR3 has 14 amino acids. The J segment lost 0 bases and the V segment lost 10 bases, leaving 9 bases of the junction unmatched. The CDR3 DNA reads TGTGCCACCGGGCCCACAGGGGACTCCTACGAGCAGTACTTC. It specifies CATGPTGDSYEQYF.

The V and J genes are TRBV18 and TRBJ2-7; the D gene is possibly TRBD2 (6 bases). The CDR3 is 14 residues long. Between the trimmed V and J ends, which lost 2 bases and 2 bases, there was a span of 10 bases. Per the germline V gene, CDR1 is KGHSH and CDR2 is LQKENI. CDR3 sequence reads: CASSPVGRTYEQYF. CDR3 in DNA: TGTGCCAGCTCACCAGTGGGGAGGACCTACGAGCAGTACTTC.

The rearrangement links TRBV4-1 to TRBJ1-5, with 7 nucleotides matching TRBD1. The ends lost 3 bases at V and 4 bases at J; junction bases unmatched: 15. The germline gives CDR1 MGHRA, CDR2 YSYEKL. The CDR3 has 18 amino acids. DNA for the CDR3: TGCGCCAGCAGCCAGGGGCAGGGGGTTGACCCAGGGAATCAGCCCCAGCATTTT. Translation: CASSQGQGVDPGNQPQHF.

The chain has TRBV28 and TRBJ2-3, with a possible D match to TRBD1 (7 bases). This CDR3 is built from 15 residues. In germline, CDR1 is MDHEN, CDR2 SYDVKM. The V gene lost 4 bases and the J gene lost 3 bases, with 14 bases spanning the gap. The CDR3 nucleotides are TGTGCCAGCAGTTCCCCAGGGGGGCTGACAGATACGCAGTATTTT. Translation gives CASSSPGGLTDTQYF.

The rearrangement joins TRBV11-2 to TRBJ1-6; D is perhaps TRBD1 (6 bases). Trimming stripped 5 bases from V and 9 bases from J, with 11 bases between. The CDR3 runs to 13 residues. Per the germline V gene, CDR1 is SGHAT and CDR2 is FQNNGV. CDR3 DNA sequence: TGTGCCAGCAGCCCAAGGACAGCTTCACCCCTCCACTTT. Protein: CASSPRTASPLHF.

The chain uses TRBV4-2 and TRBJ1-2; 7 bases map to TRBD1. V was pared by 1 base and J by 8 bases, with 7 bases of the junction left unmatched. The CDR3 is made up of 14 amino acids. Germline V lookup: CDR1 LGHNA, CDR2 YNFKEQ. This CDR3 reads CASSQGDRADGYTF. CDR3 DNA: TGTGCCAGCAGCCAAGGAGACAGGGCAGACGGCTACACCTTC.

J is TRBJ2-1 and V is TRBV30, with 7 bases aligning to TRBD1. The germline V gene encodes CDR1 GTSNPN and CDR2 SVGIG (reference sequence). The J segment lost 0 bases and the V segment lost 3 bases, leaving 2 bases of the junction unmatched. The CDR3 has 14 amino acids. The CDR3: CAWRDRSSYNEQFF. In DNA form, the CDR3 reads TGTGCCTGGAGGGACAGGAGCTCCTACAATGAGCAGTTCTTC. Full variable domain (remainder filled in from reference TRBV30 and TRBJ2-1): SQTIHQWPATLVQPVGSPLSLECTVEGTSNPNLYWYRQAAGRGLQLLFYSVGIGQISSEVPQNLSASRPQDRQFILSSKKLLLSDSGFYLCAWRDRSSYNEQFFGPGTRLTVL.

The CDR3 is CASPLEGGGPSDTQYF. DNA for the CDR3: TGTGCCAGCCCGTTAGAGGGCGGGGGGCCATCGGATACGCAGTATTTT. V gene TRBV18 combines with J gene TRBJ2-3; TRBD2 aligns across 8 bases. Germline V gene data show CDR1 as KGHSH and CDR2 as LQKENI. Unmatched junction bases numbered 16, after V lost 8 bases and J lost 6 bases. This CDR3 has 16 amino acids. The full variable domain, completed using reference TRBV18 and TRBJ2-3, is NAGVMQNPRHLVRRRGQEARLRCSPMKGHSHVYWYRQLPEEGLKFMVYLQKENIIDESGMPKERFSAEFPKEGPSILRIQQVVRGDSAAYFCASPLEGGGPSDTQYFGPGTRLTVL.

The gene calls are TRBV5-1 and TRBJ1-3, with D possibly matching TRBD1 (5 bases). V was clipped by 0 bases and J by 3 bases, with 7 bases between them. Per germline, CDR1 SGHRS and CDR2 YFSETQ. This CDR3 region has 14 residues. The CDR3: CASSLGQGGNTIYF. In DNA form, the CDR3 reads TGCGCCAGCAGCTTGGGGCAGGGTGGAAACACCATATATTTT. Combining the CDR3 with reference TRBV5-1 and TRBJ1-3 gives the whole variable domain KAGVTQTPRYLIKTRGQQVTLSCSPISGHRSVSWYQQTPGQGLQFLFEYFSETQRNKGNFPGRFSGRQFSNSRSEMNVSTLELGDSALYLCASSLGQGGNTIYFGEGSWLTVV.

The chain links TRBV19 to TRBJ1-6; TRBD1 matches at 8 bases. CDR3 length: 14 amino acids. The trim removed 5 bases at V and 7 bases at J, leaving 4 bases unmatched. The germline V gene encodes CDR1 LNHDA and CDR2 SQIVND (reference sequence). The CDR3 region is CASSETGGNSPLHF. Written as DNA, the CDR3 is TGTGCCAGTAGTGAAACAGGGGGGAATTCACCCCTCCACTTT.

The CDR3 sequence: CASSRTDARSQPQHF. For the CDR3, the DNA is TGTGCCAGCAGTAGGACAGACGCCAGGAGTCAGCCCCAGCATTTT. The chain carries TRBV2 and TRBJ1-5; possible D gene TRBD1, 6 bases. The germline V gene encodes CDR1 SNHLY and CDR2 FYNNEI. The germline V and J ends were trimmed by 5 bases and 6 bases, with 17 bases remaining between them. This CDR3 contains 15 residues.

This clone was picked up a small number of times. The chain is built from TRBV7-6 and TRBJ2-3; D uncertain. CDR1 SGHVS and CDR2 FNYEAQ come from the germline V gene. The CDR3 spans 12 residues. The V gene lost 8 bases and the J gene lost 3 bases, with 9 bases spanning the gap. Here the CDR3 DNA reads TGTGCCAGCGGAGACCAGACAGATACGCAGTATTTT. Translating gives CASGDQTDTQYF. The full variable domain, with the rest looked up from reference TRBV7-6 and TRBJ2-3, is GAGVSQSPRYKVTKRGQDVALRCDPISGHVSLYWYRQALGQGPEFLTYFNYEAQQDKSGLPNDRFSAERPEGSISTLTIQRTEQRDSAMYRCASGDQTDTQYFGPGTRLTVL.

This chain uses TRBV5-1 with TRBJ2-7, with 7 positions matching TRBD1. Germline loops: CDR1 SGHRS, CDR2 YFSETQ. The ends lost 2 bases at V and 0 bases at J; junction bases unmatched: 5. The CDR3 is made up of 15 amino acids. The CDR3 sequence: CASSLTGTDSYEQYF. CDR3 DNA sequence: TGCGCCAGCAGCTTAACCGGGACAGACTCCTACGAGCAGTACTTC.

This CDR3 reads CASSEATGPETQYF. The CDR3 DNA follows: TGCGCCAGCAGTGAGGCGACAGGTCCGGAGACCCAGTACTTC. The V and J genes are TRBV10-2 and TRBJ2-5; possibly TRBD1 for D (6 bases). CDR1 and CDR2 (germline): WSHSY, SAAADI. The CDR3 sequence is 14 residues long. V lost 2 bases and J 5 bases, leaving 12 bases between the germline ends.

CDR3 in DNA: TGCAGCGTTGTGCCAGGGGCCTCGTACGAGCAGTACTTC. Residues: CSVVPGASYEQYF. The chain has TRBV29-1 and TRBJ2-7, with D maybe TRBD1 (6 bases). CDR3 length equals 13 residues. V was clipped by 4 bases and J by 4 bases, with 14 bases between them. Germline lookup yields CDR1 SQVTM and CDR2 ANQGSEA.

The chain uses TRBV27 and TRBJ2-7; the match to TRBD2 covers 10 bases. The CDR3 is made up of 15 amino acids. Germline V gene sequence: CDR1 MNHEY, CDR2 SMNVEV (reference sequence). J was trimmed by 1 base and V by 3 bases; bases with no gene match: 3. The CDR3 coding sequence is TGTGCCAGCAGTTTGTCTAGCGGGGGATCCTACGAGCAGTACTTC. This sequence encodes CASSLSSGGSYEQYF.

The J gene is TRBJ1-2, the V gene TRBV27, with 7 bases fitting TRBD1. The germline V gene encodes CDR1 MNHEY and CDR2 SMNVEV (reference sequence). The CDR3 extends over 13 amino acids. V shed 4 bases, J shed 3 bases, and the junction held 2 bases outside the gene matches. CDR3 bases: TGTGCCAGCAGTTCCAGGGGGTACTATGGCTACACCTTC. It is translated as CASSSRGYYGYTF.

This clone was detected once. This chain uses TRBV27 with TRBJ1-6, with D maybe TRBD1 (6 bases). Trimming stripped 2 bases from V and 3 bases from J, with 11 bases between. Germline V gives CDR1 MNHEY, CDR2 SMNVEV (reference sequence). CDR3 length: 16 amino acids. CDR3 amino acids: CASSLRGGSYNSPLHF. For the CDR3, the DNA is TGTGCCAGCAGTTTAAGGGGGGGCAGCTATAATTCACCCCTCCACTTT.

The chain couples TRBV6-5 to TRBJ2-7, with D possibly matching TRBD2 (5 bases). Trimming shortened V by 0 bases and J by 4 bases, and 16 bases separated the two germline ends. The CDR3 runs to 16 residues. Germline CDR1 is MNHEY and CDR2 is SVGAGI. The CDR3 region has the DNA TGTGCCAGCAGTTACTCCGGTGGACTTACTTCGTACGAGCAGTACTTC. Its translation: CASSYSGGLTSYEQYF.

The rearrangement uses TRBV9 and TRBJ2-7, with TRBD1 identical over 7 bases. J was trimmed by 7 bases and V by 4 bases; bases with no gene match: 11. The CDR3 runs 14 residues. Looked up from germline, CDR1 is SGDLS and CDR2 is YYNGEE. CDR3 region: CASSPRQGLGEQYF. The CDR3 region has the DNA TGTGCCAGCAGCCCTCGACAGGGATTAGGGGAGCAGTACTTC.

CDR3 residues: CASSLYGLGSYNSPLHF. The CDR3 coding sequence is TGTGCCAGCAGCTTATACGGGTTGGGCTCCTATAATTCACCCCTCCACTTT. V usage is TRBV7-9 and J usage is TRBJ1-6; D ambiguous. CDR1 and CDR2 (germline): SEHNR, FQNEAQ (reference sequence). V lost 2 bases and J lost 0, with 11 bases in between. The CDR3 totals 17 residues.

The chain combines TRBV9 with TRBJ1-2; 7 bases match TRBD1. The trim removed 2 bases at V and 1 base at J, leaving 2 bases unmatched. The germline V gene has CDR1 SGDLS and CDR2 YYNGEE. The length of the CDR3 is 14 residues. The CDR3 DNA reads TGTGCCAGCAGCGTTCAGGGGGATAACTATGGCTACACCTTC. Translating it yields CASSVQGDNYGYTF.